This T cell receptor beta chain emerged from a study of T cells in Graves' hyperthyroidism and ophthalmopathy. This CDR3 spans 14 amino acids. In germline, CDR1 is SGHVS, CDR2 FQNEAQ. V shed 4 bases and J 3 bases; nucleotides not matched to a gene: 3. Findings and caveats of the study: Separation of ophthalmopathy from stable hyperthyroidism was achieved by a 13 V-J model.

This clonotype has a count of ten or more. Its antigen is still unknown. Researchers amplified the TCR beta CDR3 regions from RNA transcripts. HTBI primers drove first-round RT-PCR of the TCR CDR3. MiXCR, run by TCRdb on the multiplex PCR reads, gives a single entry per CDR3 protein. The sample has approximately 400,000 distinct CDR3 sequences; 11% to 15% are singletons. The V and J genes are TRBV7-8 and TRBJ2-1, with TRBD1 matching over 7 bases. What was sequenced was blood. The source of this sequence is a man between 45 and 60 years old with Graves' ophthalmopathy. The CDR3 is CASSSRQGYNEQFF. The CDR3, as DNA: TGTGCCAGCAGCTCGCGACAGGGCTACAATGAGCAGTTCTTC. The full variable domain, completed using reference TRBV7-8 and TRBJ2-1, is GAGVSQSPRYKVAKRGQDVALRCDPISGHVSLFWYQQALGQGPEFLTYFQNEAQLDKSGLPSDRFFAERPEGSVSTLKIQRTQQEDSAVYLCASSSRQGYNEQFFGPGTRLTVL.